The 14 T cell receptor beta chains below were found in one sample sequenced in a study of T cells in Graves' hyperthyroidism and ophthalmopathy. Amplification of TCR beta CDR3 regions was performed using RNA transcripts as template. Initially, a first-round RT-PCR of the TCR CDR3 employed the HTBI primer set. TCRdb recomputed calls from the multiplex PCR reads with MiXCR, one row per CDR3 protein. The data hold 95,000 to 110,000 distinct CDR3 sequences, with 40% to 50% observed a single time. The sample was blood. The source is a man between 40 and 49 years old with Graves' hyperthyroidism.

The sample holds many counts of this clonotype. V is TRBV10-1 and J is TRBJ2-1; D unclear. The CDR3 runs to 12 residues. Trimming removed 3 bases from V and 9 bases from J, with 9 bases in between. Germline V gene data show CDR1 as WNHNN and CDR2 as SYGVQD (reference sequence). CDR3 sequence (DNA): TGCGCCAGCAGTGATCCAGCAGCTGAGCAGTTCTTC. Translating gives CASSDPAAEQFF.

This clonotype was seen ten or more times. This chain connects TRBV7-2 to TRBJ2-1; 10 bases are shared with TRBD1. Germline assignment: CDR1 SGHTA and CDR2 FQGNSA. The CDR3 covers 17 residues. The ends lost 1 base at V and 4 bases at J; junction bases unmatched: 7. The CDR3 sequence: CASSLGAAGQGYNEQFF. The CDR3 DNA sequence: TGTGCCAGCAGCTTAGGGGCAGCGGGACAGGGGTACAATGAGCAGTTCTTC.

This clonotype occurred many times. The gene calls are TRBV5-6 and TRBJ2-5; D ambiguous. Germline CDR1 and CDR2: SGHDT and YYEEEE. V lost 0 bases and J lost 5, with 8 bases in between. This CDR3 region has 13 residues. This CDR3 reads CASSLGERETQYF. In DNA form, the CDR3 reads TGTGCCAGCAGCTTGGGCGAGAGGGAGACCCAGTACTTC. The whole variable domain, filled in from reference TRBV5-6 and TRBJ2-5, reads DAGVTQSPTHLIKTRGQQVTLRCSPKSGHDTVSWYQQALGQGPQFIFQYYEEEERQRGNFPDRFSGHQFPNYSSELNVNALLLGDSALYLCASSLGERETQYFGPGTRLLVL.

The chain recombines TRBV2 with TRBJ1-2; TRBD1 might be the D (5 bases). Germline V gives CDR1 SNHLY, CDR2 FYNNEI. The CDR3 has 12 amino acids. V was clipped by 8 bases and J by 4 bases, with 11 bases between them. CDR3: CASLDGGYGYTF. In nucleotides, the CDR3 is TGTGCCAGCTTGGATGGGGGCTATGGCTACACCTTC.

This clonotype was seen once. The CDR3 bases are TGCGCCAGCAGCTTGGGGGCGGATGGCTACACCTTC. As protein: CASSLGADGYTF. The chain combines TRBV5-1 with TRBJ1-2; unclear D gene. V was shortened by 0 bases and J by 6 bases, with 6 bases between the two germline ends. This CDR3 has 12 residues. CDR1 and CDR2 (germline): SGHRS, YFSETQ.

The chain couples TRBV7-2 to TRBJ2-5; D may be TRBD2 (5 bases). With 1 base removed from V and 9 bases from J, the gap between germline ends came to 12 bases. Germline V lookup: CDR1 SGHTA, CDR2 FQGNSA. The CDR3 runs to 13 residues. The CDR3: CASSLDGGQPQYF. The CDR3 DNA sequence: TGTGCCAGCAGCTTAGACGGCGGGCAGCCCCAGTACTTC.

V gene TRBV7-2 combines with J gene TRBJ2-7; 7 bases map to TRBD1. This CDR3 region has 16 residues. Germline loops: CDR1 SGHTA, CDR2 FQGNSA. With V trimmed by 2 bases and J by 4 bases, 11 bases remained unmatched. Written as DNA, the CDR3 is TGTGCCAGCAGCTTAAGAGATCTAAGGGGGCCTTACGAGCAGTACTTC. Residues: CASSLRDLRGPYEQYF.

This clonotype was observed a handful of times. J is TRBJ2-3 and V is TRBV6-2 or TRBV6-3, with TRBD2 identical over 8 bases. Trimming at V came to 6 bases and at J to 4 bases, leaving 9 bases not matched to a gene. The CDR3 totals 15 residues. In germline, CDR1 is MNHEY, CDR2 SVGEGT. The CDR3 loop is CASSVAGNHPDTQYF. CDR3 bases: TGTGCCAGCAGCGTAGCGGGGAACCATCCAGATACGCAGTATTTT.

This clonotype showed up just once. One base away lies a much larger clone, so this may be a sequencing read error. The CDR3 does not end in the conserved phenylalanine or tryptophan, so this is likely a read error. V is TRBV7-2 and J is TRBJ2-3; 10 nucleotides align to TRBD2. Germline lookup yields CDR1 SGHTA and CDR2 FQGNSA. J gave up 4 bases and V 1 base, and 8 bases lay outside the gene matches. The CDR3 totals 17 residues. The CDR3 DNA follows: TGTGCCAGCAGCTTAGGGCTAGCGGGAGTATGGGCAGATACGCAGTATTCT. Protein product: CASSLGLAGVWADTQYS.

Of note for this clonotype: This could be a read error, since a much larger clone is one nucleotide away. The chain combines TRBV6-6 with TRBJ1-2; D may be TRBD1 (5 bases). Looked up from germline, CDR1 is MNHNY and CDR2 is SVGAGI (reference sequence). The CDR3 is 13 residues long. The CDR3: CASSPTEIYGCTF. CDR3 nucleotide sequence: TGTGCCAGCAGCCCGACAGAGATCTATGGCTGCACCTTC.

This clonotype was detected many times. The junction shows a germline mismatch at one end, possibly a read error. V gene TRBV20-1 combines with J gene TRBJ1-1; D gene unclear. The CDR3 spans 12 residues. Germline V lookup: CDR1 DFQATT, CDR2 SNEGSKA (reference sequence). CDR3 in amino acids: CSAIIIGSANHF. Here the CDR3 DNA reads TGCAGTGCTATAATTATCGGAAGCGCTAACCACTTT.

This clonotype was counted at least ten times. V is TRBV19 and J is TRBJ1-2; D gene unclear. V lost 11 bases and J lost 2, with 15 bases in between. Per germline, CDR1 LNHDA and CDR2 SQIVND (reference sequence). This CDR3 is 13 amino acids long. The CDR3 nucleotides read TGTGCCTCCCGGGGAGGCCTCAACTATGGCTACACCTTC. Its protein is CASRGGLNYGYTF.

This clonotype was counted at least ten times. This chain connects TRBV13 to TRBJ1-1; D is unresolved. Germline V lookup: CDR1 PRHDT, CDR2 FYEKMQ (reference sequence). This CDR3 is built from 12 residues. The V end lost 5 bases, the J end lost 8 bases, and 12 bases lay between the germline ends. In DNA form, the CDR3 reads TGTGCCAGCAGCCCTATCGGTCCCGAAGCTTTCTTT. Residues: CASSPIGPEAFF. The variable domain in full, with the rest retrieved from reference TRBV13 and TRBJ1-1, is AAGVIQSPRHLIKEKRETATLKCYPIPRHDTVYWYQQGPGQDPQFLISFYEKMQSDKGSIPDRFSAQQFSDYHSELNMSSLELGDSALYFCASSPIGPEAFFGQGTRLTVV.

On this clonotype itself: The junction and the germline gene differ at one end; a read error may be behind it. The chain is built from TRBV7-2 and TRBJ2-1; no clear D. This CDR3 spans 10 amino acids. Germline loops: CDR1 SGHTA, CDR2 FQGNSA. CDR3 sequence reads: CACSYAKQFF. The CDR3 coding sequence is TGTGCCTGCAGCTATGCTAAGCAGTTCTTC.